The 25 T cell receptor beta chains below were found in one sample sequenced in a study of blood T cell repertoires in COVID-19. Assay used: immunoSEQ multiplex PCR; TCRdb lists only in-frame clones, some missing. The table shows 330,000 or so clones, with roughly 87% occurring only once. Sample: PBMCs or T cells enriched from blood (not recorded which). The source of these receptors is a woman aged 25 to 39 who had recovered from COVID-19.

The chain carries TRBV6-5 and TRBJ2-7; 8 bases are shared with TRBD1. The V and J ends lost 6 bases and 2 bases, in that order; junction bases with no gene match: 6. The CDR3 consists of 14 residues. Germline assignment: CDR1 MNHEY and CDR2 SVGAGI. CDR3 sequence: CASRPGGGAYEQYF. CDR3 coding DNA: TGTGCCAGCAGGCCAGGGGGCGGCGCCTACGAGCAGTACTTC.

This clone was seen only a few times. The V call is TRBV7-9, the J call TRBJ1-4; TRBD1 aligns across 9 bases. This CDR3 comprises 15 residues. Germline V gene data show CDR1 as SEHNR and CDR2 as FQNEAQ (reference sequence). Trimming removed 6 bases from V and 7 bases from J; junction bases left unmatched: 9. DNA of the CDR3: TGTGCCAGCAGAAGGACAGGGGAAAGGGGTGAAAAACTGTTTTTT. Its protein is CASRRTGERGEKLFF.

The rearrangement joins TRBV7-9 to TRBJ2-5; TRBD1 agrees at 10 bases. After removal of 4 bases from V and 4 bases from J, the junction contained 3 bases not matched to a gene. The germline gives CDR1 SEHNR, CDR2 FQNEAQ (reference sequence). CDR3 length equals 14 residues. CDR3 coding DNA: TGTGCCAGCAGCTCGGGACAGGGGACAGAGACCCAGTACTTC. Translated: CASSSGQGTETQYF.

This rearrangement joins TRBV7-8 to TRBJ1-5; D is uncertain. Trimming pared 2 bases from V and 1 base from J, leaving 9 bases between. CDR1 and CDR2 from the germline V gene are SGHVS and FQNEAQ. The CDR3 extends over 15 amino acids. The CDR3 sequence is CASSLSVRSNQPQHF. The CDR3 DNA reads TGTGCCAGCAGCTTATCTGTTCGGAGCAATCAGCCCCAGCATTTT.

This chain joins TRBV27 and TRBJ2-1, with 9 bases fitting TRBD2. Trimming removed 4 bases from V and 1 base from J; junction bases left unmatched: 2. The CDR3 has 15 residues. Germline CDR1 MNHEY, CDR2 SMNVEV (reference sequence). The CDR3 reads CASSSLAGSYNEQFF. In DNA, the CDR3 is TGTGCCAGCAGTTCTCTAGCGGGATCCTACAATGAGCAGTTCTTC.

The chain joins TRBV10-2 to TRBJ1-5, with D perhaps TRBD1 (6 bases). The CDR3 runs to 17 residues. Germline V gene lookup returns CDR1 WSHSY and CDR2 SAAADI. V lost 0 bases to trimming and J lost 4 bases, with 16 bases between them. CDR3 sequence: CASSESAGVTTNQPQHF. The CDR3 nucleotides read TGCGCCAGCAGTGAGTCGGCAGGGGTGACAACAAATCAGCCCCAGCATTTT.

V and J are TRBV6-5 and TRBJ2-4, with TRBD2 identical over 8 bases. Germline V CDR1 and CDR2: MNHEY, SVGAGI. The trim removed 10 bases at V and 8 bases at J, leaving 13 bases unmatched. The CDR3 contains 14 residues. The CDR3 protein is CATTVGLVGHIQYF. CDR3 nucleotides: TGTGCCACTACCGTGGGACTAGTTGGCCACATTCAGTACTTC.

This sequence joins TRBV5-8 and TRBJ2-7; D is possibly TRBD1 (5 bases). The germline gives CDR1 SGHTS, CDR2 YDEGEE. The CDR3 runs 12 residues. The V gene lost 4 bases and the J gene lost 6 bases, with 11 bases spanning the gap. CDR3 loop: CASSPKGVEQYF. The CDR3 DNA is TGTGCCAGCAGCCCTAAAGGGGTCGAGCAGTACTTC.

This chain joins TRBV29-1 and TRBJ1-1; 8 nucleotides align to TRBD1. Germline assignment: CDR1 SQVTM and CDR2 ANQGSEA. The CDR3 contains 13 residues. Trimming took 7 bases from V and 3 from J; bases not matched to a gene: 7. The CDR3, as DNA: TGCAGCGCTGACAGGGGAACGGACACTGAAGCTTTCTTT. Protein product: CSADRGTDTEAFF.

V and J are TRBV20-1 and TRBJ2-7, with a weak D call TRBD2 (6 bases). The CDR3 length is 14 residues. CDR1 is DFQATT and CDR2 is SNEGSKA in the germline V gene (reference sequence). Trimming stripped 3 bases from V and 0 bases from J, with 12 bases between. CDR3 sequence: CSASSGLFSYEQYF. The DNA for the CDR3 is TGCAGTGCTAGTTCGGGACTTTTCTCCTACGAGCAGTACTTC.

This chain joins TRBV10-3 and TRBJ1-1; tentative D call: TRBD1 (5 bases). Germline loops: CDR1 ENHRY, CDR2 SYGVKD. CDR3 size: 13 residues. V was shortened by 4 bases and J by 7 bases, with 13 bases between the two germline ends. CDR3 bases: TGTGCCATCAGTGCGCAGGGCAGAGGTGAAGCTTTCTTT. Protein: CAISAQGRGEAFF.

The chain joins TRBV7-9 to TRBJ2-3; weak D call: TRBD2 (6 bases). The CDR3 runs to 14 residues. Trimming took off 5 bases at V and 4 bases at J, with 13 bases between the two ends. Germline-derived CDR1 and CDR2 are SEHNR and FQNEAQ (reference sequence). In DNA, the CDR3 is TGTGCCAGCAGCCCGGGGGTGAGCGCAGATACGCAGTATTTT. This sequence encodes CASSPGVSADTQYF.

The chain has TRBV28 and TRBJ2-3, with 11 bases fitting TRBD2. Per the germline V gene, CDR1 is MDHEN and CDR2 is SYDVKM. Trimming took 6 bases from V and 10 from J; bases not matched to a gene: 9. The CDR3 loop spans 14 amino acids. The chain's CDR3 is CASRLGTSGTAQYF. DNA for the CDR3: TGTGCCAGCAGGCTAGGGACTAGCGGAACGGCGCAGTATTTT. The full variable domain, with the rest looked up from reference TRBV28 and TRBJ2-3, is DVKVTQSSRYLVKRTGEKVFLECVQDMDHENMFWYRQDPGLGLRLIYFSYDVKMKEKGDIPEGYSVSREKKERFSLILESASTNQTSMYLCASRLGTSGTAQYFGPGTRLTVL.

This chain uses TRBV13 with TRBJ1-1, with D uncertain. Germline CDR1 reads PRHDT; CDR2 reads FYEKMQ (reference sequence). V shed 8 bases and J shed 5 bases, with 21 bases lying between them. CDR3 length equals 15 residues. Here the CDR3 reads CASGSTGLGGTEAFF. In DNA form, the CDR3 reads TGTGCCAGCGGGTCGACTGGTCTCGGTGGGACTGAAGCTTTCTTT.

This clone was detected only once. V is TRBV28 and J is TRBJ1-2, with D perhaps matching TRBD1 (5 bases). The CDR3 spans 15 residues. The V and J ends lost 3 bases and 11 bases respectively, with 22 bases between them. Looked up from germline, CDR1 is MDHEN and CDR2 is SYDVKM. CDR3 sequence: CASSFSQGNRGVYTF. CDR3 nucleotide sequence: TGTGCCAGCAGTTTTTCGCAGGGAAATCGCGGCGTTTACACCTTC.

The chain carries TRBV7-8 and TRBJ1-1, with D maybe TRBD1 (6 bases). The CDR3 sequence is 14 residues long. Germline assignment: CDR1 SGHVS and CDR2 FQNEAQ. V lost 5 bases and J 5 bases, leaving 15 bases between the germline ends. CDR3 bases: TGTGCCAGCAGCCGGCGGGGGGGGCGGACTGAAGCTTTCTTT. The encoded protein is CASSRRGGRTEAFF.

The chain recombines TRBV5-6 with TRBJ2-1, with D hard to call. The ends were cut back, 0 bases at V and 10 bases at J, with 5 bases in the middle. Germline V gives CDR1 SGHDT, CDR2 YYEEEE. The length of the CDR3 is 11 residues. This CDR3 is CASSLGEEQFF. The DNA for the CDR3 is TGTGCCAGCAGCTTGGGAGAAGAGCAGTTCTTC.

The chain recombines TRBV6-5 with TRBJ1-2; D is undetermined. Looked up from germline, CDR1 is MNHEY and CDR2 is SVGAGI. The CDR3 is 16 amino acids. The V and J ends lost 0 bases and 4 bases respectively, with 15 bases between them. The CDR3 region has the DNA TGTGCCAGCAGTTACTCGAAAGTGCCTACGAGCTATGGCTACACCTTC. Translation: CASSYSKVPTSYGYTF.

V is TRBV7-9 and J is TRBJ1-1; 9 nucleotides align to TRBD1. Germline V gives CDR1 SEHNR, CDR2 FQNEAQ (reference sequence). Trimming at V came to 5 bases and at J to 5 bases, leaving 9 bases not matched to a gene. The CDR3 has 15 residues. CDR3 in DNA: TGTGCCAGCAGCGATCCGACAGGGGGAAAGACTGAAGCTTTCTTT. It translates to CASSDPTGGKTEAFF.

The gene calls are TRBV19 and TRBJ2-2; 9 nucleotides match TRBD1. The germline V gene has CDR1 LNHDA and CDR2 SQIVND (reference sequence). V trimming: 0 bases; J trimming: 2 bases; junction bases outside the gene matches: 10. This CDR3 spans 19 amino acids. The CDR3 loop is CASSIEESGTGKNTGELFF. As DNA, the CDR3 is TGTGCCAGTAGTATAGAGGAGTCCGGGACAGGGAAAAACACCGGGGAGCTGTTTTTT. Full variable domain (remainder filled in from reference TRBV19 and TRBJ2-2): DGGITQSPKYLFRKEGQNVTLSCEQNLNHDAMYWYRQDPGQGLRLIYYSQIVNDFQKGDIAEGYSVSREKKESFPLTVTSAQKNPTAFYLCASSIEESGTGKNTGELFFGEGSRLTVL.

The chain recombines TRBV15 with TRBJ2-7; maybe TRBD1 (6 bases). Deletions cut 0 bases from V and 3 bases from J, with 12 bases between. The CDR3 has 15 residues. In germline, CDR1 is LNHNV, CDR2 YYDKDF (reference sequence). The CDR3 coding sequence is TGTGCCACCAGCAGAGAATGGGACACCTACTACGAGCAGTACTTC. The encoded protein is CATSREWDTYYEQYF. The whole variable domain, remainder taken from reference TRBV15 and TRBJ2-7, is DAMVIQNPRYQVTQFGKPVTLSCSQTLNHNVMYWYQQKSSQAPKLLFHYYDKDFNNEADTPDNFQSRRPNTSFCFLDIRSPGLGDTAMYLCATSREWDTYYEQYFGPGTRLTVT.

The J gene is TRBJ2-3, the V gene TRBV5-8; TRBD2 is a possible D gene (6 bases). Trimming took off 0 bases at V and 2 bases at J, with 10 bases between the two ends. The germline V gene encodes CDR1 SGHTS and CDR2 YDEGEE. The CDR3 consists of 15 residues. CDR3 nucleotide sequence: TGTGCCAGCAGCTTGGGGGGGGTCTTCACAGATACGCAGTATTTT. It codes for CASSLGGVFTDTQYF. Combining the CDR3 with reference TRBV5-8 and TRBJ2-3 gives the whole variable domain EAGVTQSPTHLIKTRGQQATLRCSPISGHTSVYWYQQALGLGLQFLLWYDEGEERNRGNFPPRFSGRQFPNYSSELNVNALELEDSALYLCASSLGGVFTDTQYFGPGTRLTVL.

The rearrangement links TRBV10-3 to TRBJ2-7; a possible D gene is TRBD2 (6 bases). Germline V gives CDR1 ENHRY, CDR2 SYGVKD. Between the trimmed V and J ends, which lost 6 bases and 2 bases, there was a span of 14 bases. This CDR3 has 14 amino acids. CDR3 amino acids: CAIREPGLTYEQYF. The DNA of the CDR3 is TGTGCCATCAGAGAACCGGGACTGACCTACGAGCAGTACTTC.

CDR3 coding DNA: TGTGCCAGCAGATCGGGACAGGGTGACTATGGCTACACCTTC. This codes for CASRSGQGDYGYTF. V gene TRBV28 combines with J gene TRBJ1-2; TRBD1 aligns across 9 bases. This CDR3 contains 14 residues. Per germline, CDR1 MDHEN and CDR2 SYDVKM. V lost 6 bases, J lost 3 bases, and 5 bases stayed unmatched.

The V gene is TRBV3-1 (or the pseudogene TRBV3-2), the J gene TRBJ1-1; D is uncertain. The CDR3 contains 14 residues. Germline CDR1 and CDR2: LGHDT and YNNKEL (reference sequence). Deletions cut 0 bases from V and 3 bases from J, with 8 bases between. The CDR3 region has the DNA TGTGCCAGCAGCCAAGAGCTTAAGCACACTGAAGCTTTCTTT. Its protein is CASSQELKHTEAFF.